Listed below are T cell receptor beta chains from one sample, sequenced in a study of shared clonotypes between healthy human individuals. Libraries were prepared by immunoSEQ multiplex PCR; TCRdb keeps only in-frame clonotypes and omits some of them. The sample includes 1,500,000 or so clones, approximately 98.5% of them seen just once. Sequencing was carried out using naive CD4+ T cells sorted from blood. The receptors stem from a man aged 25-45 years in good health. Both conserved end residues are part of each CDR3. Fields, in order: CDR3 protein, CDR3 DNA, J gene, D gene, clone size, V gene. A D gene is named only where the DNA matches it firmly. Some rows mark clone size as missing; the rest say once, few, many or name a class of expanded clone.

cdr3_aa: CASRGLQIGYTF
cdr3_nt: TGTGCCAGCAGGGGTCTTCAAATTGGCTACACCTTC
j_call: TRBJ1-2
d_call: -
clone_size: -
v_call: TRBV6-1

cdr3_aa: CASSLGQVYGYTF
cdr3_nt: TGCGCCAGCAGCTTGGGACAGGTCTATGGCTACACCTTC
j_call: TRBJ1-2
d_call: -
clone_size: -
v_call: TRBV5-1

cdr3_aa: CASMRGAGRTEAFF
cdr3_nt: TGTGCCAGCATGCGTGGGGCTGGGAGGACTGAAGCTTTCTTT
j_call: TRBJ1-1
d_call: -
clone_size: -
v_call: TRBV7-2

cdr3_aa: CASSLADRDEQFF
cdr3_nt: TGTGCCAGCAGCTTGGCGGACAGGGATGAGCAGTTCTTC
j_call: TRBJ2-1
d_call: TRBD1
clone_size: -
v_call: TRBV5-5

cdr3_aa: CASSLGTGGETQYF
cdr3_nt: TGTGCCAGCAGCTTAGGGACAGGGGGAGAGACCCAGTACTTC
j_call: TRBJ2-5
d_call: TRBD1
clone_size: -
v_call: TRBV5-4

cdr3_aa: CASSPGSGSNQPQHF
cdr3_nt: TGTGCCAGCAGCCCCGGATCCGGGAGTAATCAGCCCCAGCATTTT
j_call: TRBJ1-5
d_call: -
clone_size: -
v_call: TRBV7-2

cdr3_aa: CASRPSWAQGGYTF
cdr3_nt: TGTGCCAGCAGACCATCCTGGGCCCAGGGTGGCTACACCTTC
j_call: TRBJ1-2
d_call: -
clone_size: once
v_call: TRBV6-5

cdr3_aa: CASRRNRSMNTEAFF
cdr3_nt: TGTGCCAGCAGGCGAAATCGGTCAATGAACACTGAAGCTTTCTTT
j_call: TRBJ1-1
d_call: -
clone_size: -
v_call: TRBV14

cdr3_aa: CASSQRDGTGRLQSSYEQYF
cdr3_nt: TGCGCCAGCAGCCAGAGAGATGGAACAGGTCGCCTCCAAAGCTCCTACGAGCAGTACTTC
j_call: TRBJ2-7
d_call: -
clone_size: -
v_call: TRBV4-1

cdr3_aa: CASSLVGGTIEPQHF
cdr3_nt: TGTGCCAGCAGCTTAGTAGGCGGTACCATAGAGCCCCAGCATTTT
j_call: TRBJ1-5
d_call: -
clone_size: -
v_call: TRBV7-9

cdr3_aa: CASSKPGLAANEQFF
cdr3_nt: TGTGCCAGCAGCAAACCGGGACTAGCGGCCAATGAGCAGTTCTTC
j_call: TRBJ2-1
d_call: TRBD2
clone_size: -
v_call: TRBV28

cdr3_aa: CSVKSGSSYNEQFF
cdr3_nt: TGCAGCGTAAAAAGCGGGAGCTCCTACAATGAGCAGTTCTTC
j_call: TRBJ2-1
d_call: TRBD2
clone_size: -
v_call: TRBV29-1

cdr3_aa: CASSLDPRETQYF
cdr3_nt: TGTGCCAGCAGCTTAGATCCCAGGGAGACCCAGTACTTC
j_call: TRBJ2-5
d_call: -
clone_size: once
v_call: TRBV7-2

cdr3_aa: CASSRTVGNTIYF
cdr3_nt: TGTGCCAGCAGTAGGACGGTTGGAAACACCATATATTTT
j_call: TRBJ1-3
d_call: -
clone_size: -
v_call: TRBV6-5

cdr3_aa: CASMWTDSSAEQYF
cdr3_nt: TGTGCCAGCATGTGGACGGACTCTTCTGCAGAGCAGTACTTC
j_call: TRBJ2-7
d_call: -
clone_size: -
v_call: TRBV28

cdr3_aa: CASSSGLGEETQYF
cdr3_nt: TGTGCCAGCAGCTCGGGGCTGGGAGAAGAGACCCAGTACTTC
j_call: TRBJ2-5
d_call: -
clone_size: -
v_call: TRBV5-5

cdr3_aa: CASSFVLAGTDTQYF
cdr3_nt: TGCGCCAGCAGCTTCGTACTAGCGGGCACAGATACGCAGTATTTT
j_call: TRBJ2-3
d_call: TRBD2
clone_size: once
v_call: TRBV5-1

cdr3_aa: CASSRAAGSYNEQYF
cdr3_nt: TGCGCCAGCAGCCGGGCCGCAGGATCGTACAACGAGCAGTACTTC
j_call: TRBJ2-7
d_call: -
clone_size: -
v_call: TRBV5-1

cdr3_aa: CASSVVGLSETQYF
cdr3_nt: TGTGCCAGCAGCGTAGTGGGACTATCGGAGACCCAGTACTTC
j_call: TRBJ2-5
d_call: TRBD2
clone_size: once
v_call: TRBV9

cdr3_aa: CARKTRNEQFF
cdr3_nt: TGTGCCAGGAAAACTAGAAATGAGCAGTTCTTC
j_call: TRBJ2-1
d_call: -
clone_size: -
v_call: TRBV21-1

cdr3_aa: CASRDSGSRYEQYF
cdr3_nt: TGTGCCAGCAGAGATAGCGGGAGTAGGTACGAGCAGTACTTC
j_call: TRBJ2-7
d_call: TRBD2
clone_size: -
v_call: TRBV5-5

cdr3_aa: CASSLIEGSDQPQHF
cdr3_nt: TGTGCCAGCAGTTTAATCGAAGGCTCGGACCAGCCCCAGCATTTT
j_call: TRBJ1-5
d_call: -
clone_size: -
v_call: TRBV28

cdr3_aa: CASSQGPNTEAFF
cdr3_nt: TGTGCCAGTAGCCAGGGGCCGAACACTGAAGCTTTCTTT
j_call: TRBJ1-1
d_call: -
clone_size: once
v_call: TRBV19

cdr3_aa: CASSPRSGSGTDTQYF
cdr3_nt: TGTGCCAGCTCACCCCGTAGCGGGAGTGGGACAGATACGCAGTATTTT
j_call: TRBJ2-3
d_call: TRBD2
clone_size: once
v_call: TRBV18